This TCR beta chain was identified in a study of shared clonotypes between healthy human individuals. About the study: Donors were two women and a few men aged 18 to 49.

The junction had 8 bases not matched to a gene; V was cut back by 0 bases and J by 4 bases. CDR1 is KGHSH, CDR2 LQKENI, per germline. CDR3 length equals 16 residues. Loaded into unsorted PBMC replicate PCRs was about 330 ng DNA, roughly 31,000 T cell genomes. The repertoire was sequenced with immunoSEQ multiplex PCR; TCRdb's copy has only in-frame clones and lacks some. The sample has about 520,000 clones; roughly 80% are singletons. The rearrangement uses TRBV18 and TRBJ1-2, with 7 bases fitting TRBD1. The receptor's source is a woman in her thirties or forties in good health. Some clones in this sample may be carry-over from other donors' samples. Source material: PBMCs. CDR3 DNA sequence: TGTGCCAGCTCACCACCGCCAGGACAGGTGATCTATGGCTACACCTTC. Amino acid sequence: CASSPPPGQVIYGYTF.